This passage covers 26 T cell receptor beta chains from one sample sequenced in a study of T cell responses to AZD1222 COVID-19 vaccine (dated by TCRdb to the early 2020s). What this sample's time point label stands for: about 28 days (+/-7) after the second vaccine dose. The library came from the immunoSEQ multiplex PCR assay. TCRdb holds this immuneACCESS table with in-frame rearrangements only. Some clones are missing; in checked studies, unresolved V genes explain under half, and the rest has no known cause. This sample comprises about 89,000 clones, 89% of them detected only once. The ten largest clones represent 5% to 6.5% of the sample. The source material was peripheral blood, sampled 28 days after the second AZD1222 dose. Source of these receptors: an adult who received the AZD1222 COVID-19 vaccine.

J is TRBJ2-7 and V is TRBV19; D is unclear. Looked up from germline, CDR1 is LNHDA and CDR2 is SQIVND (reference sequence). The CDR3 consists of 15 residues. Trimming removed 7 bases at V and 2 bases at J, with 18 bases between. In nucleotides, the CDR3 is TGTGCCAGTACTCCAGGCCCTGGCGGCACCTACGAGCAGTACTTC. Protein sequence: CASTPGPGGTYEQYF.

CDR3 sequence (DNA): TGTGCCAGCAGCCCGGGACCTGTCTACGAGCAGTACTTC. Translating gives CASSPGPVYEQYF. The chain has TRBV5-4 and TRBJ2-7, with D perhaps matching TRBD1 or TRBD2 (5 bases each). V shed 4 bases and J shed 3 bases, with 11 bases lying between them. Germline V CDR1 and CDR2: SGHNT, YYREEE (reference sequence). The CDR3 has 13 amino acids.

The CDR3 here is CASSRDRAQETQYF. CDR3 coding DNA: TGTGCCAGTAGTCGGGACAGAGCACAAGAGACCCAGTACTTC. The V call is TRBV19, the J call TRBJ2-5, with 7 bases fitting TRBD1. The V and J ends lost 5 bases and 2 bases, in that order; junction bases with no gene match: 5. Germline V lookup: CDR1 LNHDA, CDR2 SQIVND (reference sequence). CDR3 size: 14 residues.

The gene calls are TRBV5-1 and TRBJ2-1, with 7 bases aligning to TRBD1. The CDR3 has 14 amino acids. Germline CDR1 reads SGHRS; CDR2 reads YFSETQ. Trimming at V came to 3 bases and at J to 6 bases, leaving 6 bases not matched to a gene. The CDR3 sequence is CASSWGTVANEQFF. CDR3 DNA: TGCGCCAGCAGCTGGGGGACAGTAGCCAATGAGCAGTTCTTC.

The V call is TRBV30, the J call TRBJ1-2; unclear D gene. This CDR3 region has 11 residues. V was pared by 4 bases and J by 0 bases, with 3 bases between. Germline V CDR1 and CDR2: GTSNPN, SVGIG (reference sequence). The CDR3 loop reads CAWKANYGYTF. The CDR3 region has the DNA TGTGCCTGGAAAGCTAACTATGGCTACACCTTC.

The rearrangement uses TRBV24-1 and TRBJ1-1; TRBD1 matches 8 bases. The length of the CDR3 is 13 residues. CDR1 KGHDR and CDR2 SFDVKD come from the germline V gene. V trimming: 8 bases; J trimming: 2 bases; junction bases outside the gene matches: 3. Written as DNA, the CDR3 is TGTGCCACCAAGGGACAGGAAAACACTGAAGCTTTCTTT. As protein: CATKGQENTEAFF.

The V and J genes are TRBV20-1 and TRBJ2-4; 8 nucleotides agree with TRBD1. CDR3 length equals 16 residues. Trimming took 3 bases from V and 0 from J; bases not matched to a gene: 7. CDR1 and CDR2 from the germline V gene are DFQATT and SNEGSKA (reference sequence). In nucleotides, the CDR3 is TGCAGTGCTAGTGGACAGGGAATGAAAGCCAAAAACATTCAGTACTTC. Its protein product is CSASGQGMKAKNIQYF.

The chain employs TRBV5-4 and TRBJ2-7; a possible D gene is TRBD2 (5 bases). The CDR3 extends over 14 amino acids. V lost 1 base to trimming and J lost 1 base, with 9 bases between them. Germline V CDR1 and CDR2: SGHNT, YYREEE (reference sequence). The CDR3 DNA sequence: TGTGCCAGCAGCTTGAGGGAGCTTTCCTACGAGCAGTACTTC. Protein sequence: CASSLRELSYEQYF.

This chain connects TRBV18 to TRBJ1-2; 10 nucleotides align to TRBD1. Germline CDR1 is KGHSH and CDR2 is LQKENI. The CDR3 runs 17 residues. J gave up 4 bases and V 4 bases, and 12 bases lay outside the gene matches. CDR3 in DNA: TGTGCCAGCTCACTTCCCGCGACAGGGGGCCAGAGCTATGGCTACACCTTC. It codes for CASSLPATGGQSYGYTF. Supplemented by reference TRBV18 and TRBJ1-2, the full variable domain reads NAGVMQNPRHLVRRRGQEARLRCSPMKGHSHVYWYRQLPEEGLKFMVYLQKENIIDESGMPKERFSAEFPKEGPSILRIQQVVRGDSAAYFCASSLPATGGQSYGYTFGSGTRLTVV.

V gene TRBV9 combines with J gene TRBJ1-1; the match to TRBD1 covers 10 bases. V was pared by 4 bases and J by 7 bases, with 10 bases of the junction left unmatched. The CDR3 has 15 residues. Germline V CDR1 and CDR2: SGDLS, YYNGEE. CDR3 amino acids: CASSPRDRGGGEAFF. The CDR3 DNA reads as TGTGCCAGCAGCCCTCGGGACAGGGGAGGCGGTGAAGCTTTCTTT.

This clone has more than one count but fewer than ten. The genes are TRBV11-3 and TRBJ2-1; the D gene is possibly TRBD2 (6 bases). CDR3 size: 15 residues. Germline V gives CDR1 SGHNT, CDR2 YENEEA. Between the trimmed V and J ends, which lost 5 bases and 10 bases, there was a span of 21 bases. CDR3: CASSPGGGGKKEQFF. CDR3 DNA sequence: TGTGCCAGCAGCCCCGGAGGTGGGGGGAAAAAGGAGCAGTTCTTC.

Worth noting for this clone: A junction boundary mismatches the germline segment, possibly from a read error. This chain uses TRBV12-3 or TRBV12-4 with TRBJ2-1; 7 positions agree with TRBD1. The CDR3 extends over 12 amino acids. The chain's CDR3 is CASRHETGWVVF. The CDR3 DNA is TGTGCCAGCAGACATGAGACAGGGTGGGTGGTCTTC.

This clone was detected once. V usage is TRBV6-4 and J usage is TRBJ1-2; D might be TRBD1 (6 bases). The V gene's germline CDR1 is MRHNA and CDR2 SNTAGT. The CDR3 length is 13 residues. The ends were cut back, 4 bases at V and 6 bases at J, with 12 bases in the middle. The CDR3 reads CASSATGRDGYTF. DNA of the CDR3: TGTGCCAGCAGTGCTACAGGGAGGGATGGCTACACCTTC.

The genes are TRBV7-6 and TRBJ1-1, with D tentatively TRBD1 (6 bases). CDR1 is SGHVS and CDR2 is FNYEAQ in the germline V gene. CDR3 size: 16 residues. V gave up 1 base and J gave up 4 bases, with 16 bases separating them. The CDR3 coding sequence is TGTGCCAGCAGCTTAGTCGGGGGCGAGTTCTCCACTGAAGCTTTCTTT. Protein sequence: CASSLVGGEFSTEAFF.

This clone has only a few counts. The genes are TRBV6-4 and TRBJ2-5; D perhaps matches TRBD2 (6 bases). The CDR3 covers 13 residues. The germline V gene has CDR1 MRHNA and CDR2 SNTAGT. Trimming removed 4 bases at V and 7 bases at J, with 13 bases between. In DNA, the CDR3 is TGTGCCAGCAGTGCCATGGAGGGCGGGACCCAGTACTTC. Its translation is CASSAMEGGTQYF.

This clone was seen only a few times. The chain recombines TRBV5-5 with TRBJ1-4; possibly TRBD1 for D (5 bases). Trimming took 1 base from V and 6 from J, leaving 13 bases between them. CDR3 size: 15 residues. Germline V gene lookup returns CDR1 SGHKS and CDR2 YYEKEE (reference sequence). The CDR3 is CASSLYGAGYEKLFF. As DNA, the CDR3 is TGTGCCAGCAGCTTGTACGGGGCCGGGTATGAAAAACTGTTTTTT.

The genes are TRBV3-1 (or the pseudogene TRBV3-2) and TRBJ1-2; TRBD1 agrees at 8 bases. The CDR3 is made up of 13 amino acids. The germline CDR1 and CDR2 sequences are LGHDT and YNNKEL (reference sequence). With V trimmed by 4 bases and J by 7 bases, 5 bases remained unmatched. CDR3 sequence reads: CASSPGQGGGYTF. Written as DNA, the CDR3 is TGTGCCAGCAGCCCCGGACAGGGCGGTGGCTACACCTTC.

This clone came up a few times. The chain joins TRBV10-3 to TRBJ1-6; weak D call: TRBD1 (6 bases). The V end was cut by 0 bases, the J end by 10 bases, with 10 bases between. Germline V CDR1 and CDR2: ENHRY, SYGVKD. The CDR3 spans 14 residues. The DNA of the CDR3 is TGTGCCATCAGTGAGTCGGGGGGCAAGTCACCCCTCCACTTT. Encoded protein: CAISESGGKSPLHF.

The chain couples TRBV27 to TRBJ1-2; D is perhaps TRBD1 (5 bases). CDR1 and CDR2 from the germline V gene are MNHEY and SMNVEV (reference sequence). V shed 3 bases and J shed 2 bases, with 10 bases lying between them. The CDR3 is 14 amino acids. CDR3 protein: CASSFNRQNYGYTF. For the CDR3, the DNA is TGTGCCAGCAGTTTTAATCGACAGAACTATGGCTACACCTTC.

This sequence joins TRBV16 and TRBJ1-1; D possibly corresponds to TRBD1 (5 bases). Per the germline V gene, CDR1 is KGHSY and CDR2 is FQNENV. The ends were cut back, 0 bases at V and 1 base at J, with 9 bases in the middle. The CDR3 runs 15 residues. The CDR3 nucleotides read TGTGCCAGCAGCCAATCGCCAGGGAGGAACACTGAAGCTTTCTTT. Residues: CASSQSPGRNTEAFF.

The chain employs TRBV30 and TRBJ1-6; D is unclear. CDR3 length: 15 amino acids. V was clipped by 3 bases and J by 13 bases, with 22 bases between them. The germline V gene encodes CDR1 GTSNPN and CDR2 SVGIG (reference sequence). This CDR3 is CAWRPLDGVTVPLHF. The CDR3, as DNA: TGTGCCTGGAGACCCCTCGACGGTGTTACGGTTCCCCTCCACTTT.

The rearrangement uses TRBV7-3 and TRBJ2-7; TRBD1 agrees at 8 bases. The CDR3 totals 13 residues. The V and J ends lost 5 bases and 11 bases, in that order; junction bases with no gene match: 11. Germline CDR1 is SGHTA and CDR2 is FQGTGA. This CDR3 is CASSPTDRGEKYF. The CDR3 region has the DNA TGTGCCAGCAGCCCTACCGACAGGGGAGAGAAGTACTTC.

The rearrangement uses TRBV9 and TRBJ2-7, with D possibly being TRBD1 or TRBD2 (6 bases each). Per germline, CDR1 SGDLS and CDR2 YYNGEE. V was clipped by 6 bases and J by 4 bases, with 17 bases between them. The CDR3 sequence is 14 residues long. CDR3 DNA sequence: TGTGCCAGCACCGGGGGCTCGGATAGTTACGAGCAGTACTTC. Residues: CASTGGSDSYEQYF.

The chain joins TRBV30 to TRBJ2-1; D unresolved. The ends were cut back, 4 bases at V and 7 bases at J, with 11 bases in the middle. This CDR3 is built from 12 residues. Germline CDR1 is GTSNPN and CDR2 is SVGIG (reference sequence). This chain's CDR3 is CAWKDLSNEQFF. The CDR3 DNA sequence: TGTGCCTGGAAGGACCTTTCAAATGAGCAGTTCTTC.

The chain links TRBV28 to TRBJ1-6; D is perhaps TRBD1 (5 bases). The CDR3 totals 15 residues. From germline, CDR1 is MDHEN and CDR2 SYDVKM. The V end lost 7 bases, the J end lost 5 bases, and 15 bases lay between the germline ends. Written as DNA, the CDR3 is TGTGCCAGCATTCGGGGGGTCGTGGATAATTCACCCCTCCACTTT. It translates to CASIRGVVDNSPLHF.

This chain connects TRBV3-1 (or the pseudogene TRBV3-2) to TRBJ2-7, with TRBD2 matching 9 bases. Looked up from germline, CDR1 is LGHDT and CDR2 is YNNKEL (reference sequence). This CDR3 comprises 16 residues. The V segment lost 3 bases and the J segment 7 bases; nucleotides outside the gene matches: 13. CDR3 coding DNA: TGTGCCAGCAGCCAGATTAGACTAGCGGCTGGGGGGGAGCAGTACTTC. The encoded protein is CASSQIRLAAGGEQYF.